These 29 T cell receptor beta chains came from one sample sequenced in a study of a mutant IDH1 vaccine in newly diagnosed glioma. Noted time point: week 23, last vaccination. Doses consisted of 300 ug of mutant IDH1 20-mer peptide each, paired with topical imiquimod. Antigens of these TCRs are unknown. This table comes from immunoSEQ multiplex PCR, and its TCRdb copy is limited to in-frame clones, with some not included. The data contain approximately 28,000 clones, around 80% of them singletons. The source material was PBMCs, sampled from a glioma patient whose treatment included an IDH1 peptide vaccine. The receptors come from a woman aged 18-29 years with glioma.

The rearrangement uses TRBV7-9 and TRBJ2-7; tentative D call: TRBD2 (5 bases). Germline CDR1 SEHNR, CDR2 FQNEAQ (reference sequence). Trimming left V 6 bases short and J 0 bases short, with 12 bases between. The CDR3 runs 14 residues. The CDR3 spells CASSSGVTSYEQYF. CDR3 bases: TGTGCCAGCAGTTCCGGGGTTACCTCCTACGAGCAGTACTTC.

This clone was counted once. The chain employs TRBV7-9 and TRBJ2-3; TRBD1 is a possible D gene (5 bases). Looked up from germline, CDR1 is SEHNR and CDR2 is FQNEAQ (reference sequence). This CDR3 region has 14 residues. Trimming removed 3 bases at V and 1 base at J, with 8 bases between. CDR3 coding DNA: TGTGCCAGCAGCTTTTTAGGGGGCACAGATACGCAGTATTTT. Translated, it gives CASSFLGGTDTQYF.

The chain couples TRBV29-1 to TRBJ2-7; the match to TRBD2 covers 10 bases. This CDR3 has 14 residues. With V trimmed by 4 bases and J by 4 bases, 7 bases remained unmatched. The V gene's germline CDR1 is SQVTM and CDR2 ANQGSEA. CDR3 bases: TGCAGCGTTGTGTCTAGCGGGAGAGGTTACGAGCAGTACTTC. Protein product: CSVVSSGRGYEQYF.

The V and J genes are TRBV19 and TRBJ2-7; D may match TRBD1 or TRBD2 (5 bases each). The germline V gene encodes CDR1 LNHDA and CDR2 SQIVND (reference sequence). The CDR3 has 13 residues. Trimming pared 7 bases from V and 3 bases from J, leaving 13 bases between. CDR3 sequence (DNA): TGTGCCAGTATGGGGACCCTCAACTACGAGCAGTACTTC. As protein: CASMGTLNYEQYF.

The chain has TRBV11-2 and TRBJ1-5, with D unclear. In germline, CDR1 is SGHAT, CDR2 FQNNGV. Trimming cost V 5 bases and J 0 bases, with 17 bases left between them. The CDR3 runs 17 residues. The CDR3 DNA sequence: TGTGCCAGCAGCACCTGGTCGGCGCCGAGTAGCAATCAGCCCCAGCATTTT. Encoded protein: CASSTWSAPSSNQPQHF.

This rearrangement joins TRBV5-1 to TRBJ1-1; D perhaps matches TRBD1 (6 bases). The V end lost 4 bases, the J end lost 5 bases, and 18 bases lay between the germline ends. Germline CDR1 reads SGHRS; CDR2 reads YFSETQ. The CDR3 covers 15 residues. This CDR3 is CASSPRGAGMTEAFF. CDR3 nucleotide sequence: TGCGCCAGCAGCCCGAGGGGGGCAGGAATGACTGAAGCTTTCTTT.

The V call is TRBV19, the J call TRBJ2-6; maybe TRBD2 (5 bases). V was cut by 6 bases and J by 0 bases, with 9 bases left in between. The CDR3 loop spans 15 amino acids. CDR1 and CDR2 (germline): LNHDA, SQIVND (reference sequence). The chain's CDR3 is CASRDWASGANVLTF. The CDR3 region has the DNA TGTGCCAGTAGGGACTGGGCCTCTGGGGCCAACGTCCTGACTTTC.

This clone was seen a single time. The chain uses TRBV28 and TRBJ1-1, with D uncertain. The germline V and J ends were trimmed by 3 bases and 5 bases, with 13 bases remaining between them. The germline V gene has CDR1 MDHEN and CDR2 SYDVKM. CDR3 length: 14 residues. The CDR3 sequence: CASSFSAGLTEAFF. CDR3 in DNA: TGTGCCAGCAGTTTTTCGGCAGGTTTGACTGAAGCTTTCTTT.

V gene TRBV7-9 combines with J gene TRBJ2-3; the D gene is possibly TRBD1 (5 bases). The ends were cut back, 8 bases at V and 6 bases at J, with 15 bases in the middle. The CDR3 totals 13 residues. The germline V gene encodes CDR1 SEHNR and CDR2 FQNEAQ (reference sequence). The CDR3: CASDKIGVDTQYF. The CDR3 DNA sequence: TGTGCCAGCGATAAGATAGGGGTTGATACGCAGTATTTT. The complete variable domain, with remaining parts taken from reference TRBV7-9 and TRBJ2-3, reads DTGVSQNPRHKITKRGQNVTFRCDPISEHNRLYWYRQTLGQGPEFLTYFQNEAQLEKSRLLSDRFSAERPKGSFSTLEIQRTEQGDSAMYLCASDKIGVDTQYFGPGTRLTVL.

The chain uses TRBV6-6 and TRBJ1-5; D is unclear. The V end lost 5 bases, the J end lost 7 bases, and 12 bases lay between the germline ends. The CDR3 has 13 residues. Germline CDR1 MNHNY, CDR2 SVGAGI (reference sequence). This CDR3 reads CASSDVFGQPQHF. In DNA, the CDR3 is TGTGCCAGCAGTGATGTTTTCGGGCAGCCCCAGCATTTT.

J is TRBJ1-3 and V is TRBV7-9; D is possibly TRBD1 (5 bases). Germline values: CDR1 SEHNR, CDR2 FQNEAQ (reference sequence). The CDR3 loop spans 13 amino acids. V was clipped by 2 bases and J by 5 bases, with 7 bases between them. CDR3 DNA: TGTGCCAGCAGCTTACAGGGCCGAAACACCATATATTTT. It yields the protein CASSLQGRNTIYF. The full variable domain, rest sourced from reference TRBV7-9 and TRBJ1-3, is DTGVSQNPRHKITKRGQNVTFRCDPISEHNRLYWYRQTLGQGPEFLTYFQNEAQLEKSRLLSDRFSAERPKGSFSTLEIQRTEQGDSAMYLCASSLQGRNTIYFGEGSWLTVV.

This clone was recorded once. The gene calls are TRBV4-1 and TRBJ2-7; 8 bases map to TRBD2. V lost 0 bases and J lost 8; bases outside the gene matches: 12. The CDR3 has 16 amino acids. Per the germline V gene, CDR1 is MGHRA and CDR2 is YSYEKL. CDR3 coding DNA: TGCGCCAGCAGCCAAGAGCCCGGGGGGGCCGATGTCAAGCAGTACTTC. The encoded protein is CASSQEPGGADVKQYF.

This chain links TRBV6-5 with TRBJ1-2; D call uncertain. Germline V gives CDR1 MNHEY, CDR2 SVGAGI. The CDR3 runs to 14 residues. V shed 6 bases and J shed 0 bases, with 11 bases lying between them. CDR3 loop: CASSSLTTNYGYTF. The DNA of the CDR3 is TGTGCCAGCAGCAGTCTGACCACTAACTATGGCTACACCTTC.

The genes are TRBV7-8 and TRBJ2-7; 13 bases are a match to TRBD2. Germline V CDR1 and CDR2: SGHVS, FQNEAQ. The CDR3 is 17 residues long. V trimming: 1 base; J trimming: 5 bases; junction bases outside the gene matches: 8. For the CDR3, the DNA is TGTGCCAGCAGCTTAGAACTAGCGGGAGGGCCGCGCGACGAGCAGTACTTC. Amino acid sequence: CASSLELAGGPRDEQYF. Full variable domain (outside the CDR3, taken from reference TRBV7-8 and TRBJ2-7): GAGVSQSPRYKVAKRGQDVALRCDPISGHVSLFWYQQALGQGPEFLTYFQNEAQLDKSGLPSDRFFAERPEGSVSTLKIQRTQQEDSAVYLCASSLELAGGPRDEQYFGPGTRLTVT.

Of note for this clone: Relative to the germline gene, one junction end is altered; a read error may explain this. The chain is built from TRBV7-9 and TRBJ2-2, with TRBD2 identical over 9 bases. The CDR3 length is 14 residues. Germline lookup yields CDR1 SEHNR and CDR2 FQNEAQ (reference sequence). CDR3 DNA sequence: TGTGCCAGCAGGTTAGCGGGAGAGACCGGGGAGCTGTTTTTT. Amino acid sequence: CASRLAGETGELFF.

The V call is TRBV4-1, the J call TRBJ2-5; 7 bases agree with TRBD1. Germline V gene sequence: CDR1 MGHRA, CDR2 YSYEKL. V was pared by 4 bases and J by 1 base, with 6 bases of the junction left unmatched. The CDR3 is 15 amino acids. The CDR3 DNA sequence: TGCGCCAGCAGCCTGGACAGGACAATCCAAGAGACCCAGTACTTC. Translated: CASSLDRTIQETQYF.

The chain uses TRBV11-2 and TRBJ2-1; possibly TRBD2 for D (5 bases). From germline, CDR1 is SGHAT and CDR2 FQNNGV. Deletions cut 7 bases from V and 7 bases from J, with 20 bases between. The CDR3 is made up of 15 amino acids. CDR3 loop: CASITTLGGENEQFF. The CDR3 DNA sequence: TGTGCCAGCATAACCACCCTCGGAGGTGAAAATGAGCAGTTCTTC.

V and J are TRBV7-9 and TRBJ2-1; possible D gene TRBD2, 5 bases. Germline CDR1 and CDR2: SEHNR and FQNEAQ (reference sequence). Trimming pared 2 bases from V and 6 bases from J, leaving 17 bases between. This CDR3 spans 16 amino acids. In nucleotides, the CDR3 is TGTGCCAGCAGCTTAAAGGGTGAGAGGGCTAGCAATGAGCAGTTCTTC. This gives the protein CASSLKGERASNEQFF.

The chain combines TRBV5-1 with TRBJ2-2; D unclear. The CDR3 loop spans 15 amino acids. Germline V gene lookup returns CDR1 SGHRS and CDR2 YFSETQ. The germline V and J ends were trimmed by 0 bases and 0 bases, with 6 bases remaining between them. Written as DNA, the CDR3 is TGCGCCAGCAGCTTGGGAAGAGCGAACACCGGGGAGCTGTTTTTT. Protein product: CASSLGRANTGELFF.

V gene TRBV27 combines with J gene TRBJ2-7, with a tentative D call TRBD2 (5 bases). V lost 3 bases and J 0 bases, leaving 9 bases between the germline ends. Germline CDR1 and CDR2: MNHEY and SMNVEV (reference sequence). The CDR3 loop spans 14 amino acids. The CDR3 bases are TGTGCCAGCAGTTTGAAGCGGAGCTCCTACGAGCAGTACTTC. Its translation: CASSLKRSSYEQYF.

V is TRBV9 and J is TRBJ1-1; D possibly corresponds to TRBD1 (6 bases). Trimming left V 3 bases short and J 6 bases short, with 18 bases between. The CDR3 contains 15 residues. Germline CDR1 and CDR2: SGDLS and YYNGEE. Here the CDR3 reads CASSGNRVRSSEAFF. The CDR3 DNA reads as TGTGCCAGCAGCGGTAACAGGGTACGGTCCTCTGAAGCTTTCTTT.

This rearrangement joins TRBV19 to TRBJ2-1; 10 nucleotides agree with TRBD2. This CDR3 contains 15 residues. CDR1 and CDR2 (germline): LNHDA, SQIVND (reference sequence). With V trimmed by 3 bases and J by 4 bases, 3 bases remained unmatched. The CDR3 spells CASSMGSGGYNEQFF. DNA of the CDR3: TGTGCCAGTAGTATGGGTAGCGGGGGGTACAATGAGCAGTTCTTC. Combining the CDR3 with reference TRBV19 and TRBJ2-1 gives the whole variable domain DGGITQSPKYLFRKEGQNVTLSCEQNLNHDAMYWYRQDPGQGLRLIYYSQIVNDFQKGDIAEGYSVSREKKESFPLTVTSAQKNPTAFYLCASSMGSGGYNEQFFGPGTRLTVL.

In this sample, this clone turned up once. This CDR3 is CASSQSGTGGYEQYF. CDR3 nucleotide sequence: TGCGCCAGCAGCCAGTCCGGGACAGGGGGTTACGAGCAGTACTTC. This sequence joins TRBV4-3 and TRBJ2-7, with 11 bases aligning to TRBD1. Germline V gene sequence: CDR1 LGHNA, CDR2 YSLEER. This CDR3 is built from 15 residues. V shed 3 bases, J shed 4 bases, and the junction held 5 bases outside the gene matches.

This clone was observed a few times. The chain has TRBV7-9 and TRBJ1-1; perhaps TRBD1 as D (5 bases). V gave up 0 bases and J gave up 6 bases, with 11 bases separating them. This CDR3 is built from 14 residues. Germline CDR1 is SEHNR and CDR2 is FQNEAQ (reference sequence). DNA for the CDR3: TGTGCCAGCAGCTTAGCGCCAGGGTACGCTGAAGCTTTCTTT. Translating gives CASSLAPGYAEAFF.

The chain uses TRBV14 and TRBJ2-2; 8 nucleotides agree with TRBD2. With V trimmed by 6 bases and J by 5 bases, 8 bases remained unmatched. This CDR3 is built from 15 residues. The germline V gene encodes CDR1 SGHDN and CDR2 FVKESK. CDR3 DNA sequence: TGTGCCAGCAGTATTTCCCAGCGGGAGACCGGGGAGCTGTTTTTT. This translates into CASSISQRETGELFF. Together with reference TRBV14 and TRBJ2-2, the CDR3 gives the full variable domain: EAGVTQFPSHSVIEKGQTVTLRCDPISGHDNLYWYRRVMGKEIKFLLHFVKESKQDESGMPNNRFLAERTGGTYSTLKVQPAELEDSGVYFCASSISQRETGELFFGEGSRLTVL.

A single count supports this clone. The genes are TRBV27 and TRBJ2-7; perhaps TRBD1 as D (5 bases). V lost 6 bases to trimming and J lost 1 base, with 19 bases between them. The germline V gene has CDR1 MNHEY and CDR2 SMNVEV (reference sequence). This CDR3 contains 16 residues. Here the CDR3 DNA reads TGTGCCAGCAGCCCGTCGACAGCCCGATTATCCTACGAGCAGTACTTC. Its protein product is CASSPSTARLSYEQYF.

CDR3 amino acids: CASRVQGTGEKLFF. The CDR3 nucleotides read TGTGCCAGCCGTGTACAGGGGACGGGTGAAAAACTGTTTTTT. V usage is TRBV19 and J usage is TRBJ1-4; the match to TRBD1 covers 7 bases. V shed 9 bases, J shed 7 bases, and the junction held 11 bases outside the gene matches. Germline-derived CDR1 and CDR2 are LNHDA and SQIVND (reference sequence). The CDR3 contains 14 residues.

The rearrangement links TRBV14 to TRBJ1-2, with D unresolved. The CDR3 contains 15 residues. The germline CDR1 and CDR2 sequences are SGHDN and FVKESK. V lost 3 bases to trimming and J lost 3 bases, with 14 bases between them. The CDR3 loop is CASSQEVLGYYGYTF. CDR3 DNA: TGTGCCAGCAGCCAGGAGGTTTTAGGATACTATGGCTACACCTTC.

V is TRBV7-2 and J is TRBJ2-7; perhaps D is TRBD1 or TRBD2 (5 bases each). Germline CDR1 reads SGHTA; CDR2 reads FQGNSA. The CDR3 sequence is 15 residues long. The V end lost 0 bases, the J end lost 2 bases, and 11 bases lay between the germline ends. The CDR3 bases are TGTGCCAGCAGCTTAGCCCCGGGACCAGCCTACGAGCAGTACTTC. Encoded protein: CASSLAPGPAYEQYF. The whole variable domain, filled in from reference TRBV7-2 and TRBJ2-7, reads GAGVSQSPSNKVTEKGKDVELRCDPISGHTALYWYRQSLGQGLEFLIYFQGNSAPDKSGLPSDRFSAERTGGSVSTLTIQRTQQEDSAVYLCASSLAPGPAYEQYFGPGTRLTVT.